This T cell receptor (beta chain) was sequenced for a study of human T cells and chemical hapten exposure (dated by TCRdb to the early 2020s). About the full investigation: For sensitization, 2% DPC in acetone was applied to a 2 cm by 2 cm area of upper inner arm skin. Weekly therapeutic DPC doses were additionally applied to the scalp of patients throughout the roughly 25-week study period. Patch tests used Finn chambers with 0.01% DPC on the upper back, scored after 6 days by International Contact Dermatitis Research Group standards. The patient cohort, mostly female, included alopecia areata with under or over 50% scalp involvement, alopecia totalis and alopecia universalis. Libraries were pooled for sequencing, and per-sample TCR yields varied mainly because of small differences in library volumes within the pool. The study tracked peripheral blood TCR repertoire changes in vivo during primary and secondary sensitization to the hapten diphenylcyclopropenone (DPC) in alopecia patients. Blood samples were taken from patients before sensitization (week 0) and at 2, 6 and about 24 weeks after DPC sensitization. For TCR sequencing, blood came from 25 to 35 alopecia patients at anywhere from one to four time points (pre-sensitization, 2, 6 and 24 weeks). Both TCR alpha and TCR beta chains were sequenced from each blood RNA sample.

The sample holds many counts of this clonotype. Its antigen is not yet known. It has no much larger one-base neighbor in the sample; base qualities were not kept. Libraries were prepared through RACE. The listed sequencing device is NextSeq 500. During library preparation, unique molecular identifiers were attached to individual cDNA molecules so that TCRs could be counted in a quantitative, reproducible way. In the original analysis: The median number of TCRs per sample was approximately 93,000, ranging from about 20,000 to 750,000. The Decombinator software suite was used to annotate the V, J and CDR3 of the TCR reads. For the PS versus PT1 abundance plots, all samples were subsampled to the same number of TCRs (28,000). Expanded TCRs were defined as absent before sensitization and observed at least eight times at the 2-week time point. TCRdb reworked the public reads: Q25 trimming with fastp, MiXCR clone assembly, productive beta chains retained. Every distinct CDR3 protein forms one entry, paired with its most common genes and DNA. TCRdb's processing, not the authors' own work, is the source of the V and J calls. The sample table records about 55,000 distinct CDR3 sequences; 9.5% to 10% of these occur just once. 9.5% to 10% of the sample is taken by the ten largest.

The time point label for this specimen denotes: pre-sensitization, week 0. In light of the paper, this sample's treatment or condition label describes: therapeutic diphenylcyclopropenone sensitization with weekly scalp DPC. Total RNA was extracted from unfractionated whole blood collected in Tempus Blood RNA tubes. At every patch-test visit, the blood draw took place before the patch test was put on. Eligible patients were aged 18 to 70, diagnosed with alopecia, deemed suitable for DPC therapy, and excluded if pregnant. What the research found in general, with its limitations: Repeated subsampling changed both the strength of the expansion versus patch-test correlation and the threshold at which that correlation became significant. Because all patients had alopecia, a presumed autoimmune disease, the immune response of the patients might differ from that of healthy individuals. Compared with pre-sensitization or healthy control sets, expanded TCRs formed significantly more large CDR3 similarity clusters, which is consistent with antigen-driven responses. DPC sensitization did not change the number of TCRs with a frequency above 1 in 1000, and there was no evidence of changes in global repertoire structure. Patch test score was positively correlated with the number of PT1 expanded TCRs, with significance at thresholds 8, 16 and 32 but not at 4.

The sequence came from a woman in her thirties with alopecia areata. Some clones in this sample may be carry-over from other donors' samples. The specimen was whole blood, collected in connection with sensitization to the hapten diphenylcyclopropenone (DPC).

The sequenced DNA is TGTGCCAGCACTGACCCCAGGGGGCGAAATCAGCCCCAGCATTTT. It encodes CASTDPRGRNQPQHF. The chain links TRBV28 with TRBJ1-5; 8 bases in the middle match TRBD1. CDR1 MDHEN and CDR2 SYDVKM are derived from the germline V gene. Clipping removes 7 bases from V and 4 bases from J, with 9 as the unmatched junction base count. The CDR3 runs 15 amino acids, cysteine and phenylalanine included. Only the CDR3 region is kept as DNA, spanning 45 bases read in frame from base 1.